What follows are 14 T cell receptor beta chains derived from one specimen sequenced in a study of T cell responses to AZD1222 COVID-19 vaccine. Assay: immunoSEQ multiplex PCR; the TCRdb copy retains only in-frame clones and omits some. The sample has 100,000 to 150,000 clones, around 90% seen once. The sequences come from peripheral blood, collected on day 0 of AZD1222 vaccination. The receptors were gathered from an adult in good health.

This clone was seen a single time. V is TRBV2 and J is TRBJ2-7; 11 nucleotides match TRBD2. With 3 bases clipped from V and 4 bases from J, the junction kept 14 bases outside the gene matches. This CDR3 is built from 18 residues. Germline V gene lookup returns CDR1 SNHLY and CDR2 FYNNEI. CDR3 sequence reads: CASSEVSGRAELSYEQYF. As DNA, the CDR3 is TGTGCCAGCAGTGAGGTTAGCGGGAGGGCCGAATTATCTTACGAGCAGTACTTC.

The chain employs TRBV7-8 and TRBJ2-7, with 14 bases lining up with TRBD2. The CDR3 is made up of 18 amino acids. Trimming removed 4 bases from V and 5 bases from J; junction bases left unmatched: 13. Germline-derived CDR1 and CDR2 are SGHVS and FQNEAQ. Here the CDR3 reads CASSSNLGTSGRGHEQYF. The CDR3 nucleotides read TGTGCCAGCAGCTCAAACTTAGGGACTAGCGGGAGAGGCCACGAGCAGTACTTC. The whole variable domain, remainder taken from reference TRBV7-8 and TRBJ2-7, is GAGVSQSPRYKVAKRGQDVALRCDPISGHVSLFWYQQALGQGPEFLTYFQNEAQLDKSGLPSDRFFAERPEGSVSTLKIQRTQQEDSAVYLCASSSNLGTSGRGHEQYFGPGTRLTVT.

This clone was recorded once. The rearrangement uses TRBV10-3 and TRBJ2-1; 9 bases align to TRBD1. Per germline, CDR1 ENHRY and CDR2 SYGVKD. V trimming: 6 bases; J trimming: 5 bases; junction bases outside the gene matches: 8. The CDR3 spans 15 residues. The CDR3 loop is CAIRPGTGTHNEQFF. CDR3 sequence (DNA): TGTGCCATCAGACCCGGGACAGGGACGCACAATGAGCAGTTCTTC.

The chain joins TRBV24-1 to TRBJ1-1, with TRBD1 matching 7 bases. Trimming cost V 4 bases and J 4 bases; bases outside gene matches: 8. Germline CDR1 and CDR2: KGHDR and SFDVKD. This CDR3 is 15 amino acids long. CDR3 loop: CATSDPRQGTTEAFF. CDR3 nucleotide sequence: TGTGCCACCAGTGACCCGCGACAGGGTACCACTGAAGCTTTCTTT.

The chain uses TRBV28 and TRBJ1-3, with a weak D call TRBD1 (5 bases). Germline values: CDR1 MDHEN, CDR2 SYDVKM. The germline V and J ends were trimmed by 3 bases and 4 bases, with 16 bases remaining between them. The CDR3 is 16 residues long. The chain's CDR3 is CASSLPRWGGGNTIYF. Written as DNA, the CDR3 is TGTGCCAGCAGTTTGCCGCGGTGGGGCGGCGGAAACACCATATATTTT.

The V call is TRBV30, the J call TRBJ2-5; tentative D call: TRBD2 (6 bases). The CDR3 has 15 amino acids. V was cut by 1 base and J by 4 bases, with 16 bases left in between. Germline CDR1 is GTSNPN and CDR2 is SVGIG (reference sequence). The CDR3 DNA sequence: TGTGCCTGGAGTGACCCGACTAGTAATTTAGAGACCCAGTACTTC. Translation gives CAWSDPTSNLETQYF.

As DNA, the CDR3 is TGTGCCACCAGCGAGGGGGCCCGGGGGGCTCGGAATGGCTACACCTTC. This sequence encodes CATSEGARGARNGYTF. The chain is built from TRBV15 and TRBJ1-2, with 7 nucleotides matching TRBD1. This CDR3 is 16 amino acids long. The junction had 15 bases not matched to a gene; V was cut back by 5 bases and J by 6 bases. Germline lookup yields CDR1 LNHNV and CDR2 YYDKDF (reference sequence).

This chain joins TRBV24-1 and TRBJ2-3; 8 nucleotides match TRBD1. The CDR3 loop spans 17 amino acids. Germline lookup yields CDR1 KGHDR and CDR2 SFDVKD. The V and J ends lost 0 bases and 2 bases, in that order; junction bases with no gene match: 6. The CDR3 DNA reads TGTGCCACCAGTGATTTGAGCCGGGACAGGAACACAGATACGCAGTATTTT. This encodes CATSDLSRDRNTDTQYF.

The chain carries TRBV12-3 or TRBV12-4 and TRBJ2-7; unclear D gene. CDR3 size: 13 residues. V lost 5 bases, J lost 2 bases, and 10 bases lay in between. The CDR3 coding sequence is TGTGCCAGCAGTCGTGGGTCAACCTACGAGCAGTACTTC. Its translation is CASSRGSTYEQYF.

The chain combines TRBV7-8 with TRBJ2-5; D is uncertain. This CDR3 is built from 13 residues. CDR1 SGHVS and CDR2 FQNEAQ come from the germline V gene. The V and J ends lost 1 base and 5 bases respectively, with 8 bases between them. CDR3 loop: CASSLGARETQYF. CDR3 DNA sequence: TGTGCCAGCAGCTTAGGGGCAAGGGAGACCCAGTACTTC. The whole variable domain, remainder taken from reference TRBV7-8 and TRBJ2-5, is GAGVSQSPRYKVAKRGQDVALRCDPISGHVSLFWYQQALGQGPEFLTYFQNEAQLDKSGLPSDRFFAERPEGSVSTLKIQRTQQEDSAVYLCASSLGARETQYFGPGTRLLVL.

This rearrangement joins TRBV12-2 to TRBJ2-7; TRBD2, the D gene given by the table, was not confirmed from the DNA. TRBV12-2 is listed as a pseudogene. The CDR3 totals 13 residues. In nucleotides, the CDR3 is TGTGCAAGTCGCTTCTACCAATCCTACGAGCAGTACTTC. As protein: CASRFYQSYEQYF.

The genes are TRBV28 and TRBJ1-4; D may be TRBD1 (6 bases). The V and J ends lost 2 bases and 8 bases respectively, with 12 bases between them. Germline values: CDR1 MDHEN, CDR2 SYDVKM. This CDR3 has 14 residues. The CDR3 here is CASSLIWTAEKLFF. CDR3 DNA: TGTGCCAGCAGTTTAATCTGGACAGCCGAAAAACTGTTTTTT.

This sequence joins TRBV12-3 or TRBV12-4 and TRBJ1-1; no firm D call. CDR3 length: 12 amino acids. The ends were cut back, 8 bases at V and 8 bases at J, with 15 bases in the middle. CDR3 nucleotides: TGTGCCAGCGGTTACCGCGGCCGGGAAGCTTTCTTT. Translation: CASGYRGREAFF.

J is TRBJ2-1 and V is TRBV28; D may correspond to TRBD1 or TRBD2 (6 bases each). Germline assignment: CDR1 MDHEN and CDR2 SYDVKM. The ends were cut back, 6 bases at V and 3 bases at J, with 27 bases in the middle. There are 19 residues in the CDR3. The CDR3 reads CASRLGGFGGGDIYNEQFF. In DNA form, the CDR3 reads TGTGCCAGCAGGTTAGGGGGGTTCGGGGGTGGCGATATCTACAATGAGCAGTTCTTC.